This is a list of T cell receptor beta chains from one sample in a study of cytomegalovirus exposure and HLA in healthy donors. TCRdb's table, derived via immunoSEQ multiplex PCR, lists solely in-frame clones and lacks some. In the table there are approximately 120,000 clones, 73% of which are singletons. Sequencing was performed on PBMCs. Receptors originate from a man in his forties in good health and CMV-seronegative. Each CDR3 is given with its conserved first and last residue. D genes are given only for firm matches. Clone sizes are given selectively: once, few, many, or a class where the clone is expanded.

cdr3_nt cdr3_aa v_call d_call j_call clone_size
TGTGCCAGCAGCAAAGTTAAGGAGACTAGCTACGAGCAGTACTTC CASSKVKETSYEQYF TRBV21-1 . TRBJ2-7 .
TGTGCCAGTTTGACTAGCGGGATTAGCACAGATACGCAGTATTTT CASLTSGISTDTQYF TRBV6-6 TRBD2 TRBJ2-3 .
TGTGCCAGCAGCCTTGGACAGGGGGCAGACACCATATATTTT CASSLGQGADTIYF TRBV6-1 TRBD1 TRBJ1-3 .
TGTGCCAGCAGTGACCGACAGTACAATCAGCCCCAGCATTTT CASSDRQYNQPQHF TRBV6-1 . TRBJ1-5 .
TGTGCCAGCAGATACACCGGGACAGGGGAAAACGAGCAGTACTTC CASRYTGTGENEQYF TRBV6-6 TRBD1 TRBJ2-7 .
TGCGCCAGCAGCTTACAGGGGCTAGACAGAGATACGCAGTATTTT CASSLQGLDRDTQYF TRBV5-1 TRBD1 TRBJ2-3 .
TGTGCCAGCAGCTCAACGGAGGACTCCGAGCAGTACTTC CASSSTEDSEQYF TRBV7-9 . TRBJ2-7 few
TGTGCCAGCAGTTACGGGGGGGATAGCAATCAGCCCCAGCATTTT CASSYGGDSNQPQHF TRBV6-6 . TRBJ1-5 .
TGTGCCAGCAGCTTGGTAGCGGGGGGGATTAGCGATACGCAGTATTTT CASSLVAGGISDTQYF TRBV5-4 TRBD2 TRBJ2-3 .
TGTGCCAGCAGCTTTGGGGGACCGGGGGGGGAGCAGTACTTC CASSFGGPGGEQYF TRBV11-3 TRBD2 TRBJ2-7 .
TGCGCCAGCACCTCCGGGACAGGGGGGACAGATACGCAGTATTTT CASTSGTGGTDTQYF TRBV5-1 TRBD1 TRBJ2-3 .
TGTGCCAGCAGCCAGGTAGATAGGCGGGAGGAAAAACTGTTTTTT CASSQVDRREEKLFF TRBV4-2 . TRBJ1-4 few
TGTGCCAGCAGCCAAGTGCGTTCACCCCTCCACTTT CASSQVRSPLHF TRBV14 . TRBJ1-6 .
TGTGCCAGCAGCTTCTTCCTCCAGGGGGTAGCACAAGAGACCCAGTACTTC CASSFFLQGVAQETQYF TRBV5-6 TRBD1 TRBJ2-5 .
TGCGCCAGCAGTGAGACTAGCGGGGGCCCGGGGTTTGAGACCCAGTACTTC CASSETSGGPGFETQYF TRBV10-2 TRBD2 TRBJ2-5 .
TGTGCCAGCAGTCCCCCGGACAGAAGGAACACTGAAGCTTTCTTT CASSPPDRRNTEAFF TRBV28 . TRBJ1-1 few
TGTGCCAGCGAACCCTACGGGTACCGGGAGCTGTTTTTT CASEPYGYRELFF TRBV28 . TRBJ2-2 .
TGCGCCAGCAGCCAAATGAAAGGGGGCCGGATGAACACTGAAGCTTTCTTT CASSQMKGGRMNTEAFF TRBV5-1 TRBD1 TRBJ1-1 once
TGTGCCAGCAGCTTGTATCGGGACTTGTATTTT CASSLYRDLYF TRBV7-8 . TRBJ2-3 .
TGTGCCAGCAGCCCCAGAAGCGACTCCTATAATTCACCCCTCCACTTT CASSPRSDSYNSPLHF TRBV9 . TRBJ1-6 few
TGTGCCTGGAGTGTACTAGGGGGAACAGATACGCAGTATTTT CAWSVLGGTDTQYF TRBV30 . TRBJ2-3 .
TGCGCCAGCAGCCAAGATGGGCCCCGGGACAGTGAAAAACTGTTTTTT CASSQDGPRDSEKLFF TRBV4-1 TRBD1 TRBJ1-4 .
TGTGCCAGCAGTAACAGGTACACTGAAGCTTTCTTT CASSNRYTEAFF TRBV27 . TRBJ1-1 .
TGTGCCAGCAGCCCCGACCGGAGTAGCATGGTCTTGCAGTTCTTC CASSPDRSSMVLQFF TRBV5-6 . TRBJ2-1 few
TGTGCCAGCAGTTACGGGACGGGGGTCCCGCGGTACGAGCAGTACTTC CASSYGTGVPRYEQYF TRBV2 . TRBJ2-7 .
TGTGCCAGCAGCCACGACCCTAGGAGCTCCTACGAGCAGTACTTC CASSHDPRSSYEQYF TRBV27 . TRBJ2-7 .
TGTGCCAGTAGTATCACGGGGGGAAGCAATCAGCCCCAGCATTTT CASSITGGSNQPQHF TRBV19 . TRBJ1-5 .
TGTGCCAGCAGCTTCGAATATGGGGAGGGGGAGACCCAGTACTTC CASSFEYGEGETQYF TRBV11-2 TRBD2 TRBJ2-5 .
TGTGCCAGCACGGACAGGGGGGACCCGTACCAAGAGACCCAGTACTTC CASTDRGDPYQETQYF TRBV7-9 TRBD1 TRBJ2-5 .
TGTGCCAGCAGCTCCTCCGGGACAGGGGATGTCGAGCAGTACTTC CASSSSGTGDVEQYF TRBV11-2 TRBD1 TRBJ2-7 .
TGTGCCAGCAGCCGAAACACAGGGGACTATGGCTACACCTTC CASSRNTGDYGYTF TRBV14 TRBD1 TRBJ1-2 .
TGTGCCAGCACTACAAGGGGTCCCGGGGAGCTGTTTTTT CASTTRGPGELFF TRBV6-5 . TRBJ2-2 .
TGTGCCAGCAGCCGGGAGGGTCAGGCGGATCAGCCCCAGCATTTT CASSREGQADQPQHF TRBV7-2 . TRBJ1-5 .
TGTGCCAGTTCAGTCCCGGGACAGGGGTTGAGCTATGGCTACACCTTC CASSVPGQGLSYGYTF TRBV19 TRBD1 TRBJ1-2 .
TGCGCCAGCAGCCAAGACAGGGCAGCTAACACTGAAGCTTTCTTT CASSQDRAANTEAFF TRBV4-3 . TRBJ1-1 .
TGTGCCAGCAGCTTGACCCCGGGACTAACTTACGAGCAGTACTTC CASSLTPGLTYEQYF TRBV5-8 TRBD2 TRBJ2-7 .
TGCGCCAGCAGCCAAGAAGGGGCGGCCAACGTCCTGACTTTC CASSQEGAANVLTF TRBV4-3 . TRBJ2-6 .
TGTGCCAGCAGCTTAGATGGGACAAGCACTGAAGCTTTCTTT CASSLDGTSTEAFF TRBV7-6 . TRBJ1-1 .
TGTGCCAGCAGCCAAGGCGGGGCCTTAGGGACCCAGTACTTC CASSQGGALGTQYF TRBV7-3 . TRBJ2-5 .
TGTGCCAGCAGGAAAATAGGGGGCGCGGCTGCAGATACGCAGTATTTT CASRKIGGAAADTQYF TRBV7-8 TRBD1 TRBJ2-3 .
TGTGCCAGCAGCCCTCCGCCGGGACAGAGACTCTACGAGCAGTACTTC CASSPPPGQRLYEQYF TRBV7-9 TRBD1 TRBJ2-7 once
TGTGCCAGCAGCTTTTGGGACAGTTCCTACGAGCAGTACTTC CASSFWDSSYEQYF TRBV7-2 TRBD1 TRBJ2-7 .
TGTGCCAGCAGGAAGGACAGCTACGAGCAGTACTTC CASRKDSYEQYF TRBV2 . TRBJ2-7 once
TGCGCCAGCAGCACAGGGACAGGGGAGAATGGCTACACCTTC CASSTGTGENGYTF TRBV5-1 TRBD1 TRBJ1-2 once
TGTGCCAGTAGTATAGGTTCGACTGCGAATTCACCCCTCCACTTT CASSIGSTANSPLHF TRBV19 . TRBJ1-6 .
TGTGCCAGCCGGCTAGCGGGGGGGACGAACACCGGGGAGCTGTTTTTT CASRLAGGTNTGELFF TRBV27 TRBD2 TRBJ2-2 few
TGTGCCAGCAGCTTAGATCTTAGAGTCGCGGACAGGGAGCAGCCCCAGCATTTT CASSLDLRVADREQPQHF TRBV11-3 TRBD1 TRBJ1-5 few
TGTGCCAGCGGTCCAGAGGACTCCTACGAGCAGTACTTC CASGPEDSYEQYF TRBV2 . TRBJ2-7 .
TGTGCCAGCAGTGAAACGGGGGGAGAAGGTGGCTACACCTTC CASSETGGEGGYTF TRBV2 . TRBJ1-2 .
TGTGCCAGCAGGCCCGGAGGTCGGGTAACCTACGAGCAGTACTTC CASRPGGRVTYEQYF TRBV28 . TRBJ2-7 few
TGTGCCTGGAGCCGGCCGGGGGCCCTCCACTTT CAWSRPGALHF TRBV30 . TRBJ1-6 .
TGTGCCATCAGCGCGGACATCTATGGCTACACCTTC CAISADIYGYTF TRBV10-3 . TRBJ1-2 .
TGCGCCAGCAGCTCCGGGACAGGTACCTACGAGCAGTACTTC CASSSGTGTYEQYF TRBV5-1 TRBD1 TRBJ2-7 .